These 26 T cell receptor beta chains were all obtained from the same sample, sequenced in a study of identical twins. One entry per CDR3 protein results from TCRdb running MiXCR on the 5' RACE reads. Altogether about 450,000 distinct CDR3 sequences are present, under 20% being singletons, with the ten largest covering 12%. Input material: naive T cells sorted from blood. All receptors derive from a man in his fifties or sixties in good health.

This sequence joins TRBV4-2 and TRBJ2-7; 8 bases agree with TRBD2. The CDR3 totals 17 residues. Trimming at V came to 3 bases and at J to 6 bases, leaving 16 bases not matched to a gene. Germline V gene data show CDR1 as LGHNA and CDR2 as YNFKEQ. The CDR3 coding sequence is TGTGCCAGCAGCCATTACAACCCGGCACTAGCGGTCTCCGAGCAGTACTTC. Its protein is CASSHYNPALAVSEQYF.

The chain employs TRBV4-1 and TRBJ2-7, with D maybe TRBD1 (5 bases). The V gene's germline CDR1 is MGHRA and CDR2 YSYEKL. V lost 1 base to trimming and J lost 0 bases, with 16 bases between them. This CDR3 comprises 17 residues. CDR3: CASSQVLSQGSSYEQYF. In DNA form, the CDR3 reads TGCGCCAGCAGCCAAGTATTAAGTCAGGGTAGCTCCTACGAGCAGTACTTC.

The chain joins TRBV25-1 to TRBJ2-1; D call uncertain. The V end lost 3 bases, the J end lost 7 bases, and 13 bases lay between the germline ends. Germline V gene lookup returns CDR1 MGHDK and CDR2 SYGVNS. The CDR3 contains 14 residues. As DNA, the CDR3 is TGTGCCAGCAGTGAGGTTGGCTCTATTAATGAGCAGTTCTTC. This sequence encodes CASSEVGSINEQFF.

The chain joins TRBV5-1 to TRBJ2-7; 10 nucleotides match TRBD1. V shed 8 bases and J 5 bases; nucleotides not matched to a gene: 7. The CDR3 is 13 residues long. CDR1 is SGHRS and CDR2 is YFSETQ in the germline V gene. The CDR3 DNA follows: TGCGCCAGTAGCCGGGACAGGGGCAACGAGCAGTACTTC. It translates to CASSRDRGNEQYF.

This clonotype came up many times. This rearrangement joins TRBV20-1 to TRBJ2-7; 7 positions agree with TRBD1. V trimming: 5 bases; J trimming: 6 bases; junction bases outside the gene matches: 16. Germline V lookup: CDR1 DFQATT, CDR2 SNEGSKA (reference sequence). The CDR3 spans 15 residues. The CDR3 spells CSAHPTDRVHSEQYF. The CDR3 nucleotides read TGCAGTGCTCACCCCACCGACAGGGTTCACAGCGAGCAGTACTTC.

The chain is built from TRBV11-2 and TRBJ2-2, with unresolved D. V was cut by 0 bases and J by 7 bases, with 12 bases left in between. This CDR3 region has 15 residues. The germline V gene encodes CDR1 SGHAT and CDR2 FQNNGV. The DNA of the CDR3 is TGTGCCAGCAGCTTAGATCCGGAGCGCGGCGGGGAGCTGTTTTTT. This codes for CASSLDPERGGELFF.

This clonotype has a count of ten or more. The genes are TRBV6-1 and TRBJ2-1; 12 bases agree with TRBD2. Germline lookup yields CDR1 MNHNS and CDR2 SASEGT. CDR3 length: 16 residues. With 5 bases clipped from V and 7 bases from J, the junction kept 9 bases outside the gene matches. The chain's CDR3 is CASSTPSGRAGNEQFF. The DNA for the CDR3 is TGTGCCAGCAGTACCCCTAGCGGGAGGGCCGGGAATGAGCAGTTCTTC.

This clonotype was counted a few times. The chain is built from TRBV12-3 or TRBV12-4 and TRBJ2-4, with 7 bases matching TRBD1. Trimming took 6 bases from V and 3 from J; bases not matched to a gene: 5. This CDR3 region has 14 residues. The CDR3 sequence is CASRPGTDKNIQYF. In DNA, the CDR3 is TGTGCCAGCAGACCTGGGACAGACAAAAACATTCAGTACTTC.

There are a few counts of this clonotype. J is TRBJ2-2 and V is TRBV12-3 or TRBV12-4; 9 bases map to TRBD2. V lost 5 bases to trimming and J lost 2 bases; unmatched junction nucleotides: 6. CDR3 length: 16 residues. In nucleotides, the CDR3 is TGTGCCAGCAGTGGGCGGACTAGCGCCAACACCGGGGAGCTGTTTTTT. Its translation is CASSGRTSANTGELFF.

This clonotype has only a few counts. The genes are TRBV12-3 or TRBV12-4 and TRBJ2-5; D perhaps matches TRBD2 (5 bases). The CDR3 covers 13 residues. V was pared by 4 bases and J by 4 bases, with 10 bases between. CDR3: CASSSWTGETQYF. CDR3 in DNA: TGTGCCAGCAGTTCCTGGACTGGAGAGACCCAGTACTTC.

This chain joins TRBV9 and TRBJ2-3, with D perhaps assigned TRBD1 or TRBD2 (5 bases each). Trimming shortened V by 3 bases and J by 2 bases, and 10 bases separated the two germline ends. The germline V gene has CDR1 SGDLS and CDR2 YYNGEE. This CDR3 is built from 14 residues. The CDR3, as DNA: TGTGCCAGCAGCGCCTGGGACGCCACAGATACGCAGTATTTT. Amino acid sequence: CASSAWDATDTQYF.

This clonotype was found a few times. The rearrangement links TRBV5-1 to TRBJ1-1, with 9 bases matching TRBD1. V was pared by 4 bases and J by 5 bases, with 9 bases of the junction left unmatched. This CDR3 is built from 15 residues. CDR1 is SGHRS and CDR2 is YFSETQ in the germline V gene. CDR3 residues: CASSVPGQGGTEAFF. For the CDR3, the DNA is TGCGCCAGCAGCGTCCCGGGACAGGGAGGGACTGAAGCTTTCTTT.

The genes are TRBV12-3 or TRBV12-4 and TRBJ2-3; no clear D gene. V was shortened by 6 bases and J by 2 bases, with 9 bases between the two germline ends. The CDR3 is 13 amino acids. The CDR3 bases are TGTGCCAGCAGCGGCACTTACACAGATACGCAGTATTTT. Encoded protein: CASSGTYTDTQYF.

This chain joins TRBV6-2 or TRBV6-3 and TRBJ2-3, with 12 bases aligning to TRBD2. CDR1 is MNHEY, CDR2 SVGEGT, per germline. V was clipped by 3 bases and J by 6 bases; unmatched bases: 10. This CDR3 region has 17 residues. The CDR3 loop is CASSYSQTSGRLDTQYF. DNA for the CDR3: TGTGCCAGCAGTTATTCCCAGACTAGCGGGAGACTCGATACGCAGTATTTT.

This clonotype appeared many times. This rearrangement joins TRBV12-3 or TRBV12-4 to TRBJ2-7, with unresolved D. The CDR3 spans 14 residues. Trimming removed 5 bases from V and 4 bases from J, with 15 bases in between. The CDR3 bases are TGTGCCAGCAGTCCCCCTCTTAGTTCGTACGAGCAGTACTTC. As protein: CASSPPLSSYEQYF.

This chain joins TRBV29-1 and TRBJ2-5; D might be TRBD1 (6 bases). V lost 4 bases and J lost 4, with 7 bases in between. The CDR3 extends over 11 amino acids. From germline, CDR1 is SQVTM and CDR2 ANQGSEA. The CDR3 region has the DNA TGCAGCGTTGCAGGGGTAGAGACCCAGTACTTC. It yields the protein CSVAGVETQYF.

A few counts support this clonotype. This chain connects TRBV14 to TRBJ2-5; possibly TRBD1 for D (6 bases). V gave up 3 bases and J gave up 5 bases, with 28 bases separating them. Germline V lookup: CDR1 SGHDN, CDR2 FVKESK. This CDR3 comprises 19 residues. This CDR3 is CASSQLADRSTTPLETQYF. The CDR3 coding sequence is TGTGCCAGCAGCCAGTTAGCCGACAGGTCGACTACCCCCTTGGAGACCCAGTACTTC.

The sample holds one count of this clonotype. The chain recombines TRBV11-2 with TRBJ2-5; 12 bases are shared with TRBD2. The CDR3 length is 16 residues. Germline CDR1 and CDR2: SGHAT and FQNNGV. The junction had 13 bases not matched to a gene; V was cut back by 5 bases and J by 9 bases. The CDR3 region has the DNA TGTGCCAGCAGCCCTCCGGGAACTAGCGGGGGGTCGGCCCAGTACTTC. This translates into CASSPPGTSGGSAQYF.

At least ten counts were recorded for this clonotype. The chain carries TRBV29-1 and TRBJ2-3; D possibly corresponds to TRBD1 (5 bases). The germline V and J ends were trimmed by 2 bases and 3 bases, with 12 bases remaining between them. The CDR3 sequence is 14 residues long. CDR1 SQVTM and CDR2 ANQGSEA come from the germline V gene. CDR3 sequence reads: CSVERQLGTDTQYF. CDR3 DNA: TGCAGCGTTGAACGACAGCTCGGGACAGATACGCAGTATTTT.

On this clonotype itself: Being one base from a much bigger clone, this may be a read error. The chain couples TRBV28 to TRBJ2-1, with TRBD1 matching over 7 bases. Germline assignment: CDR1 MDHEN and CDR2 SYDVKM. The CDR3 length is 16 residues. The CDR3 DNA follows: TGTGGCAGCAGTCGAGGACAGGATGGTGATTACAATGAGCAGTTCTTC. It encodes CGSSRGQDGDYNEQFF.

The CDR3 DNA is TGTGCCAGCAGTGATCCAGGGGATGAGACCCAGTACTTC. Its protein is CASSDPGDETQYF. V gene TRBV2 combines with J gene TRBJ2-5, with D maybe TRBD1 (6 bases). V dropped 3 bases and J dropped 5 bases, with 10 bases sitting between them. The CDR3 spans 13 residues. Per germline, CDR1 SNHLY and CDR2 FYNNEI.

This clonotype came up many times. The chain combines TRBV5-1 with TRBJ2-5; D assignment may be TRBD1 or TRBD2 (5 bases each). Germline CDR1 SGHRS, CDR2 YFSETQ. Trimming took 6 bases from V and 0 from J, leaving 15 bases between them. CDR3 size: 15 residues. CDR3 in DNA: TGCGCCAGCACAACCGGGACGGCCAACCAAGAGACCCAGTACTTC. The encoded protein is CASTTGTANQETQYF. Using reference TRBV5-1 and TRBJ2-5 for the parts outside the CDR3, the full variable domain is KAGVTQTPRYLIKTRGQQVTLSCSPISGHRSVSWYQQTPGQGLQFLFEYFSETQRNKGNFPGRFSGRQFSNSRSEMNVSTLELGDSALYLCASTTGTANQETQYFGPGTRLLVL.

The rearrangement uses TRBV18 and TRBJ2-7; 10 bases align to TRBD2. From germline, CDR1 is KGHSH and CDR2 LQKENI. V dropped 0 bases and J dropped 3; count of bases not matched to a gene: 5. The length of the CDR3 is 16 residues. In DNA form, the CDR3 reads TGTGCCAGCTCACCACCAGCGACTAGCGGGCACTACGAGCAGTACTTC. It specifies CASSPPATSGHYEQYF.

This clonotype appeared a few times. V and J are TRBV27 and TRBJ2-7; TRBD1 matches 9 bases. Losses at the gene ends were 5 bases for V and 5 bases for J; bases not matched to a gene: 10. Germline values: CDR1 MNHEY, CDR2 SMNVEV (reference sequence). The CDR3 is made up of 15 amino acids. For the CDR3, the DNA is TGTGCCAGCAGTACCCAGACAGGGGGTCCGGACGAGCAGTACTTC. Translating gives CASSTQTGGPDEQYF.

The count of this clonotype is one. The rearrangement uses TRBV24-1 and TRBJ2-1; D is perhaps TRBD2 (5 bases). Trimming stripped 5 bases from V and 5 bases from J, with 9 bases between. CDR3 size: 13 residues. CDR1 is KGHDR and CDR2 is SFDVKD in the germline V gene. In DNA, the CDR3 is TGTGCCACCAGTGGGAGCGGAGACAATGAGCAGTTCTTC. It specifies CATSGSGDNEQFF.

The chain joins TRBV2 to TRBJ2-7, with a possible D match to TRBD1 (5 bases). V lost 7 bases to trimming and J lost 2 bases, with 18 bases between them. Per germline, CDR1 SNHLY and CDR2 FYNNEI. The CDR3 contains 15 residues. The CDR3 here is CASTPRGGQTYEQYF. The CDR3 region has the DNA TGTGCCAGCACTCCACGTGGTGGACAAACCTACGAGCAGTACTTC.